This TCR beta chain was recorded in a study of technical replicates of blood from several donors. The assay was immunoSEQ multiplex PCR, and TCRdb's table has in-frame clones only and misses some. Of about 100,000 clones in the sample, approximately 94% were seen once. The sample comprised T cells isolated from PBMCs. The source of this sequence is a human donor in good health.

The CDR3 sequence: CASRSDGYTF. The CDR3 DNA reads as TGCGCCAGCCGGTCCGATGGCTACACCTTC. The chain carries TRBV10-2 and TRBJ1-2, with no clear D. This CDR3 comprises 10 residues. The germline V and J ends were trimmed by 8 bases and 6 bases, with 7 bases remaining between them. Germline V lookup: CDR1 WSHSY, CDR2 SAAADI.